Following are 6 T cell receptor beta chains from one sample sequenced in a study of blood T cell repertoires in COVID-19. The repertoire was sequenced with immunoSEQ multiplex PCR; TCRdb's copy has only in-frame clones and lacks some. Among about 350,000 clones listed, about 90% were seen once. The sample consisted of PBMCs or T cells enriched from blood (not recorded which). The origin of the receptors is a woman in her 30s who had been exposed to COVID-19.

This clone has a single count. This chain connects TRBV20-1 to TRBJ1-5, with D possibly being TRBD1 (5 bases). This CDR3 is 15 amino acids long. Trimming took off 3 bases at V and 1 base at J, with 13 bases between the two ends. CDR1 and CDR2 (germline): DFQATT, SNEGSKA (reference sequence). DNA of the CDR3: TGCAGTGCTAGTCAGGCAGGGTTGAGCAATCAGCCCCAGCATTTT. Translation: CSASQAGLSNQPQHF.

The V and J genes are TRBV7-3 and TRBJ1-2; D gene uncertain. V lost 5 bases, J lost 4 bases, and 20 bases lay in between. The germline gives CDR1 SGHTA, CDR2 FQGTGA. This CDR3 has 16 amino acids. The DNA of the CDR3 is TGTGCCAGCAGCCCAACGGGCAATGAGGGTAGCTATGGCTACACCTTC. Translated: CASSPTGNEGSYGYTF. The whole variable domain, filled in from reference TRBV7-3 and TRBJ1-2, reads GAGVSQTPSNKVTEKGKYVELRCDPISGHTALYWYRQSLGQGPEFLIYFQGTGAADDSGLPNDRFFAVRPEGSVSTLKIQRTERGDSAVYLCASSPTGNEGSYGYTFGSGTRLTVV.

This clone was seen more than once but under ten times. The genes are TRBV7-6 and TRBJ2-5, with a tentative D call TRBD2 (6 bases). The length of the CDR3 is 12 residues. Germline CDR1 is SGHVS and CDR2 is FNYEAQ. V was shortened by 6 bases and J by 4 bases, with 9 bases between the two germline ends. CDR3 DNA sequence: TGTGCCAGCAGGGGGACTTCAGAGACCCAGTACTTC. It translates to CASRGTSETQYF.

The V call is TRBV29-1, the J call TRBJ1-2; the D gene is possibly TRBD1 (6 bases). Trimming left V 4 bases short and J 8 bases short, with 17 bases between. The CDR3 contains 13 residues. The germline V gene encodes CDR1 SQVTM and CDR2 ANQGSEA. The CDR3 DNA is TGCAGCGTTGGCAACAGGGTAGAAAGGGGCTACACCTTC. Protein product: CSVGNRVERGYTF.

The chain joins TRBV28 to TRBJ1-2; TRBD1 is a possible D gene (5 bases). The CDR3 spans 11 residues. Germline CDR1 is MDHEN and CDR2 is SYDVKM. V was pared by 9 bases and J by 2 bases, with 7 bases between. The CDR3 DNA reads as TGTGCCAGTAGACAGAACTATGGCTACACCTTC. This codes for CASRQNYGYTF.

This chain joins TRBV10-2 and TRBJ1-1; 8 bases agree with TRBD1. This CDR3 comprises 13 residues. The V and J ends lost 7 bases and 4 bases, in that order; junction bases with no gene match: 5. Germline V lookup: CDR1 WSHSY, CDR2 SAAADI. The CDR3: CASTTGGITEAFF. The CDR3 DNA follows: TGCGCCAGCACAACAGGGGGGATCACTGAAGCTTTCTTT.